This T cell receptor (beta chain) was identified during a study of blood T cells in healthy people across ages. Whole-study findings and limits: The unsorted PBMCs prevented any conclusive comparison of naive versus antigen-experienced cells.

Together with a sample-barcoded 5' primer, a J-beta primer mix was included in a second PCR lasting roughly 6 to 12 cycles. The template-switch adaptor, which had 12 random nucleotides, put a tag on each cDNA molecule. TCRdb processed the 5' RACE reads anew with MiXCR; each CDR3 protein has one entry. The sample yields fewer than 1,000,000 distinct CDR3 sequences, around 45% seen once. Peripheral blood from each donor was collected in a volume of 9.5 to 10 milliliters. At least 5.5 micrograms of total RNA were extracted per sample. On this clonotype itself: Its antigen remains unknown.

The V gene end was trimmed by 0 bases and the J gene end by 8 bases; junction bases not matched to a gene: 12. The germline V gene encodes CDR1 DFQATT and CDR2 SNEGSKA (reference sequence). The CDR3 is made up of 16 amino acids. This receptor was identified in a man older than 75 in good health. V is TRBV20-1 and J is TRBJ2-1; 8 positions match TRBD2. Sequenced material: blood. The CDR3 loop reads CSARDFRKREYDEQFF. CDR3 nucleotides: TGCAGTGCTAGAGATTTTCGCAAGCGGGAGTATGATGAGCAGTTCTTC.